Ten or more counts support the clone carrying this T cell receptor beta chain. No antigen is known for it. V lost 5 bases to trimming and J lost 4 bases; unmatched junction nucleotides: 6. CDR3 size: 16 residues. The V gene's germline CDR1 is MNHEY and CDR2 SMNVEV (reference sequence). RNA transcripts yielded amplified TCR beta CDR3 regions. Using the HTBI primer set, a first-round RT-PCR was run on the TCR CDR3. TCRdb re-called the multiplex PCR reads with MiXCR, one entry per CDR3 protein. The sample has hundreds of thousands of distinct CDR3 sequences; about 14% are singletons. Exclusion criteria comprised uncontrolled infection, other autoimmune disease, pregnancy or lactation. Diagnoses were made from clinical symptoms, serum measures (thyroxine and TRAb), thyroid ultrasound and orbital computed tomography. This sample was included in a study of T cells in Graves' hyperthyroidism and ophthalmopathy.

General study findings and limits: Ophthalmopathy, which appeared later, was predicted by the model a median around 6.9 months before onset.

The chain has TRBV27 and TRBJ2-1; 12 nucleotides match TRBD1. The sequence was collected from a woman in her 50s with Graves' ophthalmopathy. Input material: blood. The CDR3 region is CASSGRDRGLYNEQFF. CDR3 bases: TGTGCCAGCAGTGGCCGGGACAGGGGGCTTTACAATGAGCAGTTCTTC.